The clone carrying this T cell receptor beta chain was seen ten or more times. No antigen is known for it. TCRdb analysed the 5' RACE reads with MiXCR anew, one entry per CDR3 protein. Among 390,000 or so distinct CDR3 sequences listed, about 20% were seen once. This specimen comes from a study of CD8 T cells in ankylosing spondylitis. Study findings and constraints: A TCR beta motif of about eight highly homologous variants appeared characteristic of ankylosing spondylitis blood.

This CDR3 is built from 16 residues. Unmatched junction bases numbered 7, after V lost 4 bases and J lost 2 bases. This receptor was identified in a male donor with ankylosing spondylitis. V gene TRBV12-3 or TRBV12-4 combines with J gene TRBJ1-4, with TRBD1 matching over 7 bases. Input material: blood, either unsorted or a sorted T cell fraction (not recorded which). CDR3 sequence reads: CASSSTPGQTNEKLFF. The CDR3 region has the DNA TGTGCCAGCAGTTCTACGCCGGGACAGACTAATGAAAAACTGTTTTTT.